These 29 T cell receptor beta chains came from one sample sequenced in a study of long-term antiretroviral therapy in people with HIV. Assay version v3.0 of immunoSEQ was used, and it was run at survey level. Only in-frame clones appear in the TCRdb table, and some are missing; sequencing was by immunoSEQ multiplex PCR. Of about 11,000 clones in the sample, around four fifths are singletons; the top ten hold around 20%. Sequenced material: unsorted PBMCs, taken at the start of antiretroviral therapy, before treatment. These receptors came from a man younger than 40 with HIV.

The chain couples TRBV27 to TRBJ2-7; D is perhaps TRBD1 (5 bases). The CDR3 is made up of 15 amino acids. With 8 bases removed from V and 2 bases from J, the gap between germline ends came to 19 bases. Germline V gives CDR1 MNHEY, CDR2 SMNVEV (reference sequence). CDR3 DNA sequence: TGTGCCAGCGGCTCCGACAGCCAATTTACCTACGAGCAGTACTTC. It specifies CASGSDSQFTYEQYF.

V gene TRBV5-6 combines with J gene TRBJ1-2, with 9 bases lining up with TRBD1. CDR3 length: 16 residues. Losses at the gene ends were 3 bases for V and 3 bases for J; bases not matched to a gene: 9. Germline CDR1 is SGHDT and CDR2 is YYEEEE. CDR3 protein: CASSWTGTGRDYGYTF. As DNA, the CDR3 is TGTGCCAGCAGCTGGACCGGGACAGGGCGGGACTATGGCTACACCTTC. The full variable domain, its missing parts supplied by reference TRBV5-6 and TRBJ1-2, is DAGVTQSPTHLIKTRGQQVTLRCSPKSGHDTVSWYQQALGQGPQFIFQYYEEEERQRGNFPDRFSGHQFPNYSSELNVNALLLGDSALYLCASSWTGTGRDYGYTFGSGTRLTVV.

This rearrangement joins TRBV28 to TRBJ2-7; TRBD2 matches at 9 bases. CDR3 length equals 14 residues. Per germline, CDR1 MDHEN and CDR2 SYDVKM. The V segment lost 4 bases and the J segment 7 bases; nucleotides outside the gene matches: 8. CDR3 sequence (DNA): TGTGCCAGCAGTTGGGGCGGGGGGGCACGGGAGCAGTACTTC. It encodes CASSWGGGAREQYF.

This chain uses TRBV6-1 with TRBJ1-2; 9 bases are shared with TRBD1. Germline assignment: CDR1 MNHNS and CDR2 SASEGT. The CDR3 length is 13 residues. V shed 7 bases, J shed 6 bases, and the junction held 6 bases outside the gene matches. CDR3 in amino acids: CASNAWTGDGYTF. The CDR3 nucleotides read TGTGCCAGCAACGCGTGGACAGGGGATGGCTACACCTTC.

The chain links TRBV18 to TRBJ2-1; the D gene is possibly TRBD2 (7 bases). CDR3 length: 14 amino acids. Trimming removed 10 bases at V and 7 bases at J, with 20 bases between. Germline V lookup: CDR1 KGHSH, CDR2 LQKENI. CDR3 region: CANSVGGESNEQFF. The CDR3 coding sequence is TGTGCCAACTCCGTAGGGGGGGAGTCAAATGAGCAGTTCTTC.

V gene TRBV7-3 combines with J gene TRBJ2-5, with D tentatively TRBD2 (6 bases). This CDR3 region has 14 residues. Germline V lookup: CDR1 SGHTA, CDR2 FQGTGA. V shed 5 bases and J shed 2 bases, with 12 bases lying between them. In nucleotides, the CDR3 is TGTGCCAGCAGCCCCACTAGCAGACAAGAGACCCAGTACTTC. Amino acids: CASSPTSRQETQYF. Full variable domain (missing parts from reference TRBV7-3 and TRBJ2-5): GAGVSQTPSNKVTEKGKYVELRCDPISGHTALYWYRQSLGQGPEFLIYFQGTGAADDSGLPNDRFFAVRPEGSVSTLKIQRTERGDSAVYLCASSPTSRQETQYFGPGTRLLVL.

The chain combines TRBV9 with TRBJ1-1; the D gene is possibly TRBD1 (5 bases). The V and J ends lost 0 bases and 0 bases respectively, with 18 bases between them. The CDR3 length is 18 residues. Germline CDR1 and CDR2: SGDLS and YYNGEE. CDR3: CASSVDPGTGGMNTEAFF. The CDR3 DNA is TGTGCCAGCAGCGTAGACCCCGGGACTGGGGGGATGAACACTGAAGCTTTCTTT.

This chain uses TRBV10-3 with TRBJ1-2; the match to TRBD1 covers 8 bases. CDR1 and CDR2 (germline): ENHRY, SYGVKD. V trimming: 7 bases; J trimming: 5 bases; junction bases outside the gene matches: 9. This CDR3 contains 14 residues. The CDR3 sequence is CAINPQGAGYGYTF. The CDR3 DNA sequence: TGTGCCATCAACCCCCAGGGGGCAGGGTATGGCTACACCTTC.

The rearrangement links TRBV28 to TRBJ1-5, with D maybe TRBD1 (6 bases). The CDR3 sequence is 14 residues long. Germline CDR1 is MDHEN and CDR2 is SYDVKM. Trimming pared 5 bases from V and 2 bases from J, leaving 10 bases between. The CDR3 sequence: CASSGGAGNQPQHF. In DNA, the CDR3 is TGTGCCAGCAGTGGGGGGGCTGGCAATCAGCCCCAGCATTTT.

The gene calls are TRBV6-5 and TRBJ1-1; D not certain. The V end lost 5 bases, the J end lost 5 bases, and 12 bases lay between the germline ends. Per germline, CDR1 MNHEY and CDR2 SVGAGI. This CDR3 region has 13 residues. DNA of the CDR3: TGTGCCAGCAGTACGGGCGGGCAAACTGAAGCTTTCTTT. Its translation is CASSTGGQTEAFF.

V and J are TRBV19 and TRBJ1-5; the match to TRBD1 covers 7 bases. The CDR3 length is 15 residues. From germline, CDR1 is LNHDA and CDR2 SQIVND (reference sequence). The V gene end was trimmed by 4 bases and the J gene end by 1 base; junction bases not matched to a gene: 4. CDR3 region: CASSNSGQSNQPQHF. In DNA form, the CDR3 reads TGTGCCAGTAGTAACTCGGGACAGAGCAATCAGCCCCAGCATTTT.

The rearrangement uses TRBV9 and TRBJ2-5; D might be TRBD2 (6 bases). V was trimmed by 3 bases and J by 4 bases, leaving 16 bases between them. The CDR3 consists of 15 residues. Per the germline V gene, CDR1 is SGDLS and CDR2 is YYNGEE. The CDR3 sequence is CASSARAGTIETQYF. DNA for the CDR3: TGTGCCAGCAGCGCCAGGGCGGGAACTATAGAGACCCAGTACTTC.

The V call is TRBV5-4, the J call TRBJ1-2, with a weak D call TRBD1 (5 bases). V was cut by 4 bases and J by 4 bases, with 14 bases left in between. This CDR3 is 14 amino acids long. Per the germline V gene, CDR1 is SGHNT and CDR2 is YYREEE (reference sequence). The CDR3 nucleotides read TGTGCCAGCAGCGCCGGGACTCTGCCCTATGGCTACACCTTC. It encodes CASSAGTLPYGYTF.

V usage is TRBV10-2 and J usage is TRBJ1-3; D is unresolved. Between the trimmed V and J ends, which lost 2 bases and 3 bases, there was a span of 5 bases. CDR3 size: 13 residues. Germline-derived CDR1 and CDR2 are WSHSY and SAAADI. The chain's CDR3 is CASSEDGGNTIYF. DNA for the CDR3: TGCGCCAGCAGTGAGGACGGTGGAAACACCATATATTTT.

The chain recombines TRBV29-1 with TRBJ1-2, with D unresolved. V was trimmed by 3 bases and J by 0 bases, leaving 5 bases between them. This CDR3 has 12 amino acids. Germline V gives CDR1 SQVTM, CDR2 ANQGSEA. CDR3 DNA sequence: TGCAGCGTTGAGCGCGCTAACTATGGCTACACCTTC. The encoded protein is CSVERANYGYTF. Full variable domain (remainder filled in from reference TRBV29-1 and TRBJ1-2): SAVISQKPSRDICQRGTSLTIQCQVDSQVTMMFWYRQQPGQSLTLIATANQGSEATYESGFVIDKFPISRPNLTFSTLTVSNMSPEDSSIYLCSVERANYGYTFGSGTRLTVV.

The chain's CDR3 is CASSEWGSTVYGYTF. CDR3 coding DNA: TGTGCCAGCAGTGAATGGGGCAGTACAGTCTATGGCTACACCTTC. V and J are TRBV6-1 and TRBJ1-2, with D possibly being TRBD1 (5 bases). The CDR3 contains 15 residues. CDR1 and CDR2 (germline): MNHNS, SASEGT. Trimming removed 2 bases at V and 4 bases at J, with 14 bases between.

This clone appeared a few times. This chain links TRBV11-3 with TRBJ2-3; the D gene could be TRBD1 or TRBD2 (6 bases each). CDR1 SGHNT and CDR2 YENEEA come from the germline V gene. There are 14 residues in the CDR3. With 5 bases removed from V and 5 bases from J, the gap between germline ends came to 14 bases. The CDR3 sequence is CASSPGRGGDTQYF. CDR3 DNA: TGTGCCAGCAGCCCGGGCAGGGGAGGAGATACGCAGTATTTT.

The chain uses TRBV18 and TRBJ2-3; D is undetermined. The CDR3 sequence is 12 residues long. V was trimmed by 6 bases and J by 0 bases, leaving 4 bases between them. The germline V gene encodes CDR1 KGHSH and CDR2 LQKENI. The CDR3 nucleotides read TGTGCCAGCTCGCCTAGCACAGATACGCAGTATTTT. This gives the protein CASSPSTDTQYF.

This chain links TRBV28 with TRBJ2-1; 13 nucleotides align to TRBD2. Germline CDR1 is MDHEN and CDR2 is SYDVKM. The CDR3 runs 16 residues. The J segment lost 7 bases and the V segment lost 7 bases, leaving 10 bases of the junction unmatched. CDR3 protein: CASTQNPGLAGNEQFF. In DNA form, the CDR3 reads TGTGCCAGCACCCAAAATCCGGGACTAGCGGGGAATGAGCAGTTCTTC.

The chain links TRBV5-6 to TRBJ2-3, with D perhaps matching TRBD1 (6 bases). Trimming shortened V by 0 bases and J by 5 bases, and 16 bases separated the two germline ends. The CDR3 spans 16 residues. Per germline, CDR1 SGHDT and CDR2 YYEEEE. The CDR3 DNA reads as TGTGCCAGCAGCTTGGTTGGTCAGGGCAGGGGAGATACGCAGTATTTT. The encoded protein is CASSLVGQGRGDTQYF.

The chain uses TRBV19 and TRBJ2-7; 7 nucleotides line up with TRBD2. CDR3 length: 16 residues. J lost 0 bases, V lost 3 bases, and 8 bases had no gene match. Germline CDR1 reads LNHDA; CDR2 reads SQIVND (reference sequence). Here the CDR3 reads CASSMGGLADSYEQYF. In nucleotides, the CDR3 is TGTGCCAGTAGTATGGGCGGGCTAGCGGACTCCTACGAGCAGTACTTC.

This chain links TRBV19 with TRBJ1-5; 7 bases are shared with TRBD1. CDR1 and CDR2 from the germline V gene are LNHDA and SQIVND (reference sequence). Losses at the gene ends were 4 bases for V and 7 bases for J; bases not matched to a gene: 7. The CDR3 is made up of 14 amino acids. CDR3 sequence reads: CASSTTGVLQPQHF. The CDR3 DNA reads as TGTGCCAGTAGTACCACAGGGGTGTTACAGCCCCAGCATTTT.

The chain combines TRBV7-2 with TRBJ2-2; TRBD1 matches 8 bases. Germline CDR1 reads SGHTA; CDR2 reads FQGNSA. The CDR3 is made up of 14 amino acids. After removal of 4 bases from V and 4 bases from J, the junction contained 2 bases not matched to a gene. For the CDR3, the DNA is TGTGCCAGCAGCTCCGACAGGGGCACCGGGGAGCTGTTTTTT. This codes for CASSSDRGTGELFF.

In DNA, the CDR3 is TGTGCCAGCAGCTCGGGACAGGGCACCTACGGTGAGCAGTTCTTC. Translation: CASSSGQGTYGEQFF. V gene TRBV11-3 combines with J gene TRBJ2-1; 9 nucleotides line up with TRBD1. The CDR3 is 15 amino acids. V dropped 4 bases and J dropped 9; count of bases not matched to a gene: 10. Germline-derived CDR1 and CDR2 are SGHNT and YENEEA.

This clone ranks as medium-sized. The chain employs TRBV10-1 and TRBJ2-2; 8 nucleotides match TRBD2. The CDR3 is 16 residues long. Germline assignment: CDR1 WNHNN and CDR2 SYGVQD (reference sequence). Losses at the gene ends were 4 bases for V and 4 bases for J; bases not matched to a gene: 8. Here the CDR3 DNA reads TGCGCCAGCAGTGTGACTAGCGAGGAGGGCACCGGGGAGCTGTTTTTT. Translation gives CASSVTSEEGTGELFF.

A few counts support this clone. V and J are TRBV5-1 and TRBJ2-3; 7 bases match TRBD2. The CDR3 covers 17 residues. Germline V gives CDR1 SGHRS, CDR2 YFSETQ. The ends lost 1 base at V and 0 bases at J; junction bases unmatched: 8. The CDR3 here is CASSLILAFTSTDTQYF. DNA for the CDR3: TGCGCCAGCAGCTTGATACTAGCGTTTACTAGCACAGATACGCAGTATTTT.

The V call is TRBV5-1, the J call TRBJ2-3; 7 bases agree with TRBD1. V lost 0 bases and J lost 0; bases outside the gene matches: 13. The CDR3 runs to 19 residues. CDR1 and CDR2 from the germline V gene are SGHRS and YFSETQ. The DNA of the CDR3 is TGCGCCAGCAGCTTGGGGTCCAGGGGGTATCGAGTTAGCACAGATACGCAGTATTTT. Encoded protein: CASSLGSRGYRVSTDTQYF.

CDR3 DNA: TGTGCCAGCAGCCAAGATCGTGACTTAACGGTGTACGAGCAGTACTTC. Protein sequence: CASSQDRDLTVYEQYF. This chain joins TRBV4-2 and TRBJ2-7; no definite D call. Germline lookup yields CDR1 LGHNA and CDR2 YNFKEQ. The CDR3 has 16 residues. V lost 0 bases and J lost 4, with 16 bases in between.

This sequence joins TRBV2 and TRBJ2-3; tentative D call: TRBD2 (6 bases). Per the germline V gene, CDR1 is SNHLY and CDR2 is FYNNEI. There are 15 residues in the CDR3. Trimming took 5 bases from V and 3 from J, leaving 15 bases between them. The CDR3 loop reads CASSWASEGTDTQYF. The CDR3 bases are TGTGCCAGCAGTTGGGCTAGCGAAGGTACAGATACGCAGTATTTT. Filled out from reference TRBV2 and TRBJ2-3, the complete variable domain reads EPEVTQTPSHQVTQMGQEVILRCVPISNHLYFYWYRQILGQKVEFLVSFYNNEISEKSEIFDDQFSVERPDGSNFTLKIRSTKLEDSAMYFCASSWASEGTDTQYFGPGTRLTVL.